This T cell receptor beta chain comes out of a study of blood T cell repertoires in COVID-19. Study background: The United States, Italy and Spain supplied acute and convalescent COVID-19 samples.

V shed 0 bases and J shed 4 bases, with 10 bases lying between them. Per germline, CDR1 SGHKS and CDR2 YYEKEE (reference sequence). The CDR3 is made up of 14 amino acids. This table comes from immunoSEQ multiplex PCR, and its TCRdb copy is limited to in-frame clones, with some not included. There are about 74,000 clones in the sample; 70% to 80% occur only once, and more than 15% lies in the top ten. The sample was peripheral blood. The TCR comes from a man aged 65-85 years with active or convalescent COVID-19. The genes are TRBV5-5 and TRBJ2-5; no firm D call. The CDR3 DNA reads TGTGCCAGCAGCTTGGTTGCGGTTTTAGAGACCCAGTACTTC. Its translation: CASSLVAVLETQYF.